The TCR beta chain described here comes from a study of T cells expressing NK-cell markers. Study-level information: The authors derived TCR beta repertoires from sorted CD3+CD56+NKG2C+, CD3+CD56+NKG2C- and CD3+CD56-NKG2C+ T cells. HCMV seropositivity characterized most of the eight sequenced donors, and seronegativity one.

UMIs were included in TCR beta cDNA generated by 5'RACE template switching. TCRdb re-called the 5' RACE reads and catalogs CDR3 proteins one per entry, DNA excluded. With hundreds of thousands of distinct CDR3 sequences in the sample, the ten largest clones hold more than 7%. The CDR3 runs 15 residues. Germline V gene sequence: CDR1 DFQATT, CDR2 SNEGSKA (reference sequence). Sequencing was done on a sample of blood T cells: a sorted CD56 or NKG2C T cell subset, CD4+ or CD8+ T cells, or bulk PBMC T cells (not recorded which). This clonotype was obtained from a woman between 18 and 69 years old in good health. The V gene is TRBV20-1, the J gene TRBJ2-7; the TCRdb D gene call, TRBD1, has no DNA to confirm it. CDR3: CSARDHRESYGEQYF.